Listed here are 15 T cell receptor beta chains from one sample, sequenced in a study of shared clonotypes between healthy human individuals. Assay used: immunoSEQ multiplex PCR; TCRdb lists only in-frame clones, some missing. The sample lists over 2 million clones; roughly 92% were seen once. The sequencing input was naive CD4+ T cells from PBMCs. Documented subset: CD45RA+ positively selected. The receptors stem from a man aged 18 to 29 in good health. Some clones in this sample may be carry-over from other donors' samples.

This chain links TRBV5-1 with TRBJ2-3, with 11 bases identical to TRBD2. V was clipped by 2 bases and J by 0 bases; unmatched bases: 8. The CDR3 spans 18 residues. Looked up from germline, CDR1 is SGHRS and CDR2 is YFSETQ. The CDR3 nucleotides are TGCGCCAGCAGCTTCCTAGCGGGAGGACGCTCTAGCACAGATACGCAGTATTTT. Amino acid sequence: CASSFLAGGRSSTDTQYF.

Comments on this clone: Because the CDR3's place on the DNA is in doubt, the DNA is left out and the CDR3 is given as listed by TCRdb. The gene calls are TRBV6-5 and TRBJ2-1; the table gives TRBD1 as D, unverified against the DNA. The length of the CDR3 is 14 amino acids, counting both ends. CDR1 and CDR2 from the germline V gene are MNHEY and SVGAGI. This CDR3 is CASSYFGPQVGQFF.

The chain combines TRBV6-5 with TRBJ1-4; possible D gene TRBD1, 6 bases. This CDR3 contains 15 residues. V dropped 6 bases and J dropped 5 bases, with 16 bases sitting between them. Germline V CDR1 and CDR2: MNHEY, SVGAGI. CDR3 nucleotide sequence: TGTGCCAGCAGCCACCGTGTGGGGGCGAATGAAAAACTGTTTTTT. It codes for CASSHRVGANEKLFF.

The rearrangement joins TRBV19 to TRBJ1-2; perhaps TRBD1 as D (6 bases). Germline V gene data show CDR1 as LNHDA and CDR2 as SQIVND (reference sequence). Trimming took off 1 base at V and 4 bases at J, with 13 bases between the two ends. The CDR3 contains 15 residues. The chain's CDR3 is CASSIAGASSYGYTF. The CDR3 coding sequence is TGTGCCAGTAGTATAGCAGGGGCCTCATCCTATGGCTACACCTTC.

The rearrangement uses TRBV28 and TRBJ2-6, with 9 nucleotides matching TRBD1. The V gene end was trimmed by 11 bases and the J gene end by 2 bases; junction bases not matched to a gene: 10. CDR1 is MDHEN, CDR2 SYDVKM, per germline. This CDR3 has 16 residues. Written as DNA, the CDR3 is TGTGCCGCCCTGACAGGGGGTATTGCTGGGGCCAACGTCCTGACTTTC. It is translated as CAALTGGIAGANVLTF.

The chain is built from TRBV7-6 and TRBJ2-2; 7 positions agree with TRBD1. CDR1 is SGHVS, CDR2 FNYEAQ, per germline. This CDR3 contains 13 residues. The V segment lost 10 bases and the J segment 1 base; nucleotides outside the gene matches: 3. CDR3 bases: TGTGCCAAGAGACAGGGGAACACCGGGGAGCTGTTTTTT. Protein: CAKRQGNTGELFF.

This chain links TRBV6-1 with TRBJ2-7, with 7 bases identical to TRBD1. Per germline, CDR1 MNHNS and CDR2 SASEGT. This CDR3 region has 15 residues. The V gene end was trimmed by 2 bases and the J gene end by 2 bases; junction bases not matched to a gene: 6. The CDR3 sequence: CASSERTGFTYEQYF. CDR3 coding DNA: TGTGCCAGCAGTGAAAGGACAGGCTTTACCTACGAGCAGTACTTC.

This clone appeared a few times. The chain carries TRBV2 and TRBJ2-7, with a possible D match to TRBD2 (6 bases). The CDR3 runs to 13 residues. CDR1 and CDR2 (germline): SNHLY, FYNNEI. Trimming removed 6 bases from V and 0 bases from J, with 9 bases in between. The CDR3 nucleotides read TGTGCCAGCAGGTTAGCGGTCTCCTACGAGCAGTACTTC. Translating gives CASRLAVSYEQYF.

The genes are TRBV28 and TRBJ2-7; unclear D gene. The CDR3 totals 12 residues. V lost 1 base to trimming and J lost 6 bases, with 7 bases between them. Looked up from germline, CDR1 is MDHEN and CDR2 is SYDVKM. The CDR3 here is CASSLSRSEQYF. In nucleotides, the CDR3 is TGTGCCAGCAGTTTATCGAGGTCCGAGCAGTACTTC.

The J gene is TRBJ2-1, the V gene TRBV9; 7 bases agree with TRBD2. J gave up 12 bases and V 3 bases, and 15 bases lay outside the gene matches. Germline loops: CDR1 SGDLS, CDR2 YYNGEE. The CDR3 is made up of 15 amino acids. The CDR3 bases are TGTGCCAGCAGCGCGGTATCCCTTGGACTAGTTGTGCAGTTCTTC. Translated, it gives CASSAVSLGLVVQFF.

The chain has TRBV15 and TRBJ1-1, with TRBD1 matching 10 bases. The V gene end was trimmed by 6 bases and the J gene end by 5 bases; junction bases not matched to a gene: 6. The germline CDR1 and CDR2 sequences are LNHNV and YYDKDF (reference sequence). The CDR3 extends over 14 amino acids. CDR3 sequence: CATRRTGGRTEAFF. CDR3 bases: TGTGCCACCAGACGGACAGGGGGGAGGACTGAAGCTTTCTTT.

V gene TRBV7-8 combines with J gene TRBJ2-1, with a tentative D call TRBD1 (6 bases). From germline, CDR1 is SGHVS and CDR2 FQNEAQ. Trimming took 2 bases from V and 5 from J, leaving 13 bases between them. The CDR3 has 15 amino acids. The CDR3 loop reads CASSLLTGNHNEQFF. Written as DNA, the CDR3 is TGTGCCAGCAGCTTATTAACAGGGAATCACAATGAGCAGTTCTTC.

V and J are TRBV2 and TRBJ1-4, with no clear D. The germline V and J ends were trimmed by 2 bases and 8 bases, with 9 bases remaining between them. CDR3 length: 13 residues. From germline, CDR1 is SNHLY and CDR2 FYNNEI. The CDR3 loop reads CASSERAAEKLFF. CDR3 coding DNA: TGTGCCAGCAGTGAAAGGGCAGCAGAAAAACTGTTTTTT.

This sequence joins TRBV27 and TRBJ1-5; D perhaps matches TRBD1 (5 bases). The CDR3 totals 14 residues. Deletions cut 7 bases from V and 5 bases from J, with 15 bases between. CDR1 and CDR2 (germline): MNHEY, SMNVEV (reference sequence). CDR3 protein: CASTPKGLDQPQHF. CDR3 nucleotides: TGTGCCAGCACCCCGAAGGGGTTAGATCAGCCCCAGCATTTT.

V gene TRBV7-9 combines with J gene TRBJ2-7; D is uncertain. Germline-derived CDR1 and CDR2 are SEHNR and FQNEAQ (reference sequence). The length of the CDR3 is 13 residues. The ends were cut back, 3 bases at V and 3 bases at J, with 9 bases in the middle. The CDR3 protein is CASSLHRYYEQYF. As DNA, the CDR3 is TGTGCCAGCAGCTTGCACCGGTACTACGAGCAGTACTTC.